What follows are 10 T cell receptor beta chains derived from one specimen sequenced in a study of T cell responses to AZD1222 COVID-19 vaccine (dated by TCRdb to the early 2020s). The library was generated by the immunoSEQ multiplex PCR assay. The clones in this table, taken by TCRdb from immuneACCESS, are in-frame only. Not every clone is retained; where verified, under half of the shortfall comes from an unresolved V gene, and the cause of the rest is unknown. This sample holds 90,000 to 110,000 clones; over 75% were observed only once. Roughly a sixth of the sample is taken by the ten largest. According to the study, the label for this sample's time point signals: baseline before first vaccination. The source was peripheral blood, collected on day 0 of AZD1222 vaccination. The receptors here all came from an adult in good health.

The chain joins TRBV27 to TRBJ1-5; no clear D gene. V was trimmed by 6 bases and J by 2 bases, leaving 17 bases between them. This CDR3 contains 16 residues. Germline V lookup: CDR1 MNHEY, CDR2 SMNVEV (reference sequence). In DNA, the CDR3 is TGTGCCAGCAGCCCTCGGCCCGGGGTAGGCAATCAGCCCCAGCATTTT. Its protein is CASSPRPGVGNQPQHF.

This rearrangement joins TRBV3-1 (or the pseudogene TRBV3-2) to TRBJ1-2; D is unresolved. Germline V gives CDR1 LGHDT, CDR2 YNNKEL (reference sequence). The CDR3 contains 11 residues. V was pared by 1 base and J by 6 bases, with 3 bases between. Here the CDR3 reads CASSQGHGYTF. The CDR3 nucleotides are TGTGCCAGCAGCCAAGGACATGGCTACACCTTC.

Only one count was recorded for this clone. The chain links TRBV19 to TRBJ2-2; 11 nucleotides match TRBD2. V shed 4 bases and J 6 bases; nucleotides not matched to a gene: 13. The germline V gene has CDR1 LNHDA and CDR2 SQIVND (reference sequence). CDR3 length: 18 residues. The CDR3 DNA follows: TGTGCCAGTAGTAGGGTGCCTCCCGGGACTAGCGGTGCCGGGGAGCTGTTTTTT. Encoded protein: CASSRVPPGTSGAGELFF.

This chain links TRBV18 with TRBJ2-3; unclear D gene. V shed 4 bases and J shed 0 bases, with 2 bases lying between them. The CDR3 is 12 amino acids. From germline, CDR1 is KGHSH and CDR2 LQKENI. The CDR3 region is CASSRSTDTQYF. The CDR3 DNA sequence: TGTGCCAGCTCACGCAGCACAGATACGCAGTATTTT.

The chain employs TRBV10-2 and TRBJ2-3, with D perhaps TRBD1 (5 bases). V gave up 7 bases and J gave up 5 bases, with 13 bases separating them. The CDR3 totals 13 residues. In germline, CDR1 is WSHSY, CDR2 SAAADI. The CDR3 sequence is CASKGQAGDTQYF. The CDR3 DNA reads as TGCGCCAGCAAGGGGCAGGCTGGAGATACGCAGTATTTT.

This chain links TRBV15 with TRBJ1-3; 8 nucleotides line up with TRBD1. Germline V gene data show CDR1 as LNHNV and CDR2 as YYDKDF (reference sequence). The CDR3 has 18 residues. V shed 4 bases and J 4 bases; nucleotides not matched to a gene: 15. The DNA for the CDR3 is TGTGCCACCAGCACCACAGGGGAGCAGGGGGCAGGAGGAAACACCATATATTTT. This sequence encodes CATSTTGEQGAGGNTIYF.

The gene calls are TRBV6-2 or TRBV6-3 and TRBJ1-4; D uncertain. Trimming removed 5 bases at V and 10 bases at J, with 17 bases between. The CDR3 contains 14 residues. Germline-derived CDR1 and CDR2 are MNHEY and SVGEGT. The CDR3 DNA sequence: TGTGCCAGCAGTCCCTTACAAGCCAACCTAAAACTGTTTTTT. This gives the protein CASSPLQANLKLFF.

The chain couples TRBV7-4 to TRBJ2-7, with D possibly matching TRBD1 (5 bases). The length of the CDR3 is 12 residues. Trimming took 6 bases from V and 4 from J, leaving 10 bases between them. The germline V gene encodes CDR1 SGHVT and CDR2 SQSDAQ. The CDR3 coding sequence is TGTGCCAGCAGTAAAACAGGATACGAGCAGTACGTC. This encodes CASSKTGYEQYV.

This clone appeared a few times. This sequence joins TRBV25-1 and TRBJ1-5, with 7 positions matching TRBD1. CDR1 and CDR2 from the germline V gene are MGHDK and SYGVNS. The V and J ends lost 9 bases and 1 base, in that order; junction bases with no gene match: 12. The CDR3 is 16 amino acids. CDR3 sequence reads: CARSSHGTVSNQPQHF. The CDR3 DNA reads as TGTGCCAGATCCTCCCACGGGACAGTCAGCAATCAGCCCCAGCATTTT.

The rearrangement joins TRBV18 to TRBJ1-5; D call uncertain. The CDR3 sequence is 15 residues long. V lost 2 bases to trimming and J lost 8 bases, with 16 bases between them. Per the germline V gene, CDR1 is KGHSH and CDR2 is LQKENI. CDR3 nucleotides: TGTGCCAGCTCACCATCCCAAGTCCAAGAAGAGCCCCAGCATTTT. Translated, it gives CASSPSQVQEEPQHF.